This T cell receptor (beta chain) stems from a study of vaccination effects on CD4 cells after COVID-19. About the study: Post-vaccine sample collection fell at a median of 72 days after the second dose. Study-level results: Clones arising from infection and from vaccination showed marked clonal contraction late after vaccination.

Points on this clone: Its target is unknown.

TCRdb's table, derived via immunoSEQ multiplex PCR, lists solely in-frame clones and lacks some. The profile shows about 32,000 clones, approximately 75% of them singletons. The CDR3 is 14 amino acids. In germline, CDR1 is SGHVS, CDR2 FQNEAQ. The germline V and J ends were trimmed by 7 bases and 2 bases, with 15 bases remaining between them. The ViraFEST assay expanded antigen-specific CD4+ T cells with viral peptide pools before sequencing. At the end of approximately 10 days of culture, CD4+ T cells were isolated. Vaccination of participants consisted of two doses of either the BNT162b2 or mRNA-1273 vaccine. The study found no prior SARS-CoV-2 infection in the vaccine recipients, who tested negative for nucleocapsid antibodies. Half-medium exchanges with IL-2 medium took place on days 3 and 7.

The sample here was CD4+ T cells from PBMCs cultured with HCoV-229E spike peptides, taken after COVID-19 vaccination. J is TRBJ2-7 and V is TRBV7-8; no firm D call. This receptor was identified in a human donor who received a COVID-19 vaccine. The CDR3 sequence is CASTITPGTYEQYF. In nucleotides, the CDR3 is TGTGCCAGCACCATTACCCCAGGTACCTACGAGCAGTACTTC.